This note documents a single T cell receptor beta chain sequence. Antigen specificity is unknown. The length of the CDR3 is 12 residues. The germline gives CDR1 LNHDA, CDR2 SQIVND (reference sequence). Trimming removed 6 bases at V and 7 bases at J, with 10 bases between. Both 60 Vbeta primers and 13 Jbeta primers went into the PCR. How the authors handled the data: Later reanalysis found about 78 million unique TCR beta chains, 10 million to 12 million of them shared. Using immunoSEQ multiplex PCR, the repertoire was profiled, and TCRdb retains in-frame clones only, with some absent. The DNA gave D and trimming, while V, J and clone size come from that table. This sample has 150,000 to 200,000 clones, with around 83% found just once. These data come from a study of cytomegalovirus exposure and HLA in healthy donors. Study-wide findings and caveats: With high specificity and sensitivity, the classifier reportedly diagnosed cytomegalovirus status.

Sequencing was carried out using PBMCs. This sequence originates from a young woman in good health and CMV-seronegative. The chain links TRBV19 to TRBJ2-1, with D hard to call. CDR3 loop: CASSSYRNEQFF. In DNA form, the CDR3 reads TGTGCCAGTAGCTCCTATAGAAATGAGCAGTTCTTC.